This TCR beta chain was identified in a study of blood T cell repertoires in COVID-19. The length of the CDR3 is 12 residues. CDR1 is MDHEN and CDR2 is SYDVKM in the germline V gene. Trimming took off 6 bases at V and 10 bases at J, with 13 bases between the two ends. The repertoire was sequenced with immunoSEQ multiplex PCR; TCRdb's copy has only in-frame clones and lacks some. The repertoire holds fewer than 200,000 clones, with 85% to 90% as singletons. What was sequenced was peripheral blood. V and J are TRBV28 and TRBJ2-1; D may be TRBD1 (5 bases). The receptor was derived from a middle-aged man with active or convalescent COVID-19. CDR3 residues: CASSSGKGEQFF. CDR3 DNA: TGTGCCAGCAGCTCAGGGAAGGGCGAGCAGTTCTTC.